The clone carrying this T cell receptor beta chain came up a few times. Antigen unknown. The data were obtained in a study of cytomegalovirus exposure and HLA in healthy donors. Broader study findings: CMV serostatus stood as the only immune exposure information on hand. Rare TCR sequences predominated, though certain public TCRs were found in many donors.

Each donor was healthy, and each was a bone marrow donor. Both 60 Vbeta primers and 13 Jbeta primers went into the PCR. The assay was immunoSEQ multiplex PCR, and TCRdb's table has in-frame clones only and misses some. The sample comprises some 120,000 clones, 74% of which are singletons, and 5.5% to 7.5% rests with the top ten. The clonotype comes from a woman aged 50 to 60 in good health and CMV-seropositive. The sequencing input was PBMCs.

CDR3 sequence: CASSLIAGGSGTDTQYF. The CDR3 DNA is TGTGCCAGCAGCTTAATAGCGGGGGGGTCAGGAACAGATACGCAGTATTTT. This chain connects TRBV7-6 to TRBJ2-3, with 11 bases that match TRBD2. CDR3 length equals 17 residues. The V segment lost 2 bases and the J segment 3 bases; nucleotides outside the gene matches: 7. Germline CDR1 and CDR2: SGHVS and FNYEAQ.